This T cell receptor beta chain was recovered during a study of early T cells in non-severe SARS-CoV-2 infection. Individual cDNA molecules each received unique molecular identifiers attached to them. TCRdb re-analysed the 5' RACE reads in MiXCR, keeping a single row per CDR3 protein. The table has about 70,000 distinct CDR3 sequences, roughly an eighth seen once. This clonotype was counted at least ten times. Germline V lookup: CDR1 SEHNR, CDR2 FQNEAQ (reference sequence). V was pared by 3 bases and J by 5 bases, with 5 bases of the junction left unmatched. The CDR3 has 14 residues. Sequencing used whole blood. This rearrangement joins TRBV7-9 to TRBJ2-7, with 9 bases lining up with TRBD2. The receptor's source is an adult who was a healthcare worker with PCR-confirmed SARS-CoV-2 infection or an uninfected control (not recorded which). DNA of the CDR3: TGTGCCAGCAGCTTGGTAGCGGGAGTCCACGAGCAGTACTTC. Translated, it gives CASSLVAGVHEQYF.